This TCR beta chain is drawn from a study of T cell changes during pregnancy in multiple sclerosis. Using immunoSEQ multiplex PCR, the repertoire was profiled, and TCRdb retains in-frame clones only, with some absent. The sample includes about 67,000 clones, approximately 90% of them seen just once. V dropped 8 bases and J dropped 2 bases, with 12 bases sitting between them. Germline-derived CDR1 and CDR2 are MNHNY and SVGAGI (reference sequence). The CDR3 is 13 residues long. The chain links TRBV6-6 to TRBJ2-5; perhaps TRBD1 as D (5 bases). The sample in question was peripheral blood, obtained in the second trimester of pregnancy. This receptor was identified in a female donor with multiple sclerosis, enrolled in a pregnancy study. CDR3 amino acids: CASVGADQETQYF. The CDR3 DNA is TGTGCCAGCGTAGGGGCAGATCAAGAGACCCAGTACTTC.